This T cell receptor beta chain was recorded in a study of blood T cells in healthy people across ages. The germline gives CDR1 SGHTA, CDR2 FQGNSA. V lost 1 base, J lost 3 bases, and 3 bases stayed unmatched. CDR3 size: 15 residues. Sample-barcoded 5' priming and a J-beta primer mix drove a second PCR of roughly 7 to 11 cycles. TCRdb fed the 5' RACE reads into MiXCR, producing one record per CDR3 protein. The sample includes more than 600,000 distinct CDR3 sequences, roughly 25% of them seen just once. This clonotype was detected only a few times. These data were likewise used in another study, on T cells of mothers and their children. From that report: Extracted RNA, in its entirety, went into cDNA synthesis at roughly 1.5 ug per 15 ul. Sample barcodes and 2-4 random nucleotides came from the second PCR's M1S primer.

The TCR was taken from a boy younger than 18 in good health. Sequenced: blood. The chain joins TRBV7-2 to TRBJ2-7, with TRBD1 matching over 10 bases. DNA of the CDR3: TGTGCCAGCAGCTTAGGGACAGGGGGTTTCTACGAGCAGTACTTC. Encoded protein: CASSLGTGGFYEQYF.